The rows below give T cell receptor beta chains drawn from one sample of a study of Graves' ophthalmopathy and Graves' hyperthyroidism. TCRdb recomputed calls from the multiplex PCR reads with MiXCR, one row per CDR3 protein. The sample shows around 1.1 million distinct CDR3 sequences, 35% to 40% of them seen only once. The specimen was peripheral blood or thyroid tissue (not recorded which). These receptors were taken from an adult man with Graves' hyperthyroidism. Both conserved end residues are part of each CDR3. D genes are given only for firm matches. For some rows the clone size is stated as once, few or many, or as a class when expanded; others skip it.

TRBV7-8,TRBJ2-5,TRBD2,few,CASSLHPTWRGGGETQYF,TGTGCCAGCAGCTTACACCCCACTTGGCGGGGGGGCGGGGAGACCCAGTACTTC
TRBV12-3/TRBV12-4,TRBJ2-5,TRBD1,.,CASSLRDRGEGETQYF,TGTGCCAGCAGTTTGAGGGACAGGGGTGAGGGGGAGACCCAGTACTTC
TRBV10-3,TRBJ1-2,.,.,CASSSAAIDGNYGYTF,TGTGCCAGCAGTTCAGCCGCTATCGACGGTAACTATGGCTACACCTTC
TRBV20-1,TRBJ2-5,.,few,CSAYRTASQETQYF,TGCAGTGCTTACCGGACAGCCTCCCAAGAGACCCAGTACTTC
TRBV5-6,TRBJ2-7,.,.,CASSVFGQSSSYEQYF,TGTGCCAGCAGCGTGTTTGGGCAGTCGAGCTCCTACGAGCAGTACTTC
TRBV11-2,TRBJ1-6,.,.,CASRGQSASPLHF,TGTGCCAGCAGAGGACAGTCGGCTTCACCCCTCCACTTT
TRBV5-6,TRBJ2-2,.,.,CASSLMGHDGNTGELFF,TGTGCCAGCAGCTTGATGGGGCACGACGGGAACACCGGGGAGCTGTTTTTT
TRBV7-9,TRBJ1-2,TRBD1,many,CASSAGTGIDGYTF,TGTGCCAGCAGCGCCGGGACAGGGATTGATGGCTACACCTTC
TRBV29-1,TRBJ2-2,.,once,CSAENQGRNGELFF,TGCAGCGCAGAGAACCAGGGGAGGAACGGGGAGCTGTTTTTT
TRBV7-9,TRBJ2-7,.,many,CASSGNEQYF,TGTGCCAGCAGCGGAAACGAGCAGTACTTC
TRBV24-1,TRBJ2-2,.,many,CATSDTNVVEELFF,TGTGCCACCAGTGACACCAACGTTGTGGAGGAGCTGTTTTTT
TRBV7-9,TRBJ2-7,.,.,CASSRLPLRGASYEQYF,TGTGCCAGCAGCCGATTACCCCTCCGGGGGGCGTCCTACGAGCAGTACTTC
TRBV5-8,TRBJ2-7,.,few,CASSLSGLLDEQYF,TGTGCCAGCAGCTTGTCCGGACTCCTAGACGAGCAGTACTTC
TRBV20-1,TRBJ2-5,TRBD2,.,CSARVGAGEPKTQYF,TGCAGTGCTAGAGTTGGAGCGGGAGAACCGAAGACCCAGTACTTC
TRBV7-9,TRBJ2-5,.,many,CASTLEVKGTQYF,TGTGCCAGCACCCTGGAGGTTAAGGGGACCCAGTACTTC
TRBV6-2/TRBV6-3,TRBJ2-7,.,few,CASSEPAQGIHEQYF,TGTGCCAGCAGTGAGCCCGCGCAGGGTATCCACGAGCAGTACTTC
TRBV4-3,TRBJ1-1,TRBD1,many,CASSQGNRGWDTEAFF,TGCGCCAGCAGCCAGGGAAACAGGGGGTGGGACACTGAAGCTTTCTTT
TRBV20-1,TRBJ2-2,TRBD1,.,CSALGQGNTGELFF,TGCAGTGCCCTGGGACAGGGAAACACCGGGGAGCTGTTTTTT
TRBV6-1,TRBJ2-3,.,once,CASSYRSLGGRYSTDTQYF,TGTGCCAGCAGTTATAGATCGCTGGGCGGAAGGTATAGCACAGATACGCAGTATTTT
TRBV10-2,TRBJ1-1,.,.,CASLVWTANTEAFF,TGCGCCAGCTTAGTTTGGACAGCAAACACTGAAGCTTTCTTT
TRBV11-1,TRBJ2-7,TRBD2,.,CASSYRASGTPRHEQYF,TGTGCCAGCAGCTATAGGGCTAGCGGGACCCCTAGACACGAGCAGTACTTC
TRBV5-5,TRBJ2-2,.,few,CASSPGRGGTGELFF,TGTGCCAGCAGCCCTGGCCGCGGCGGAACCGGGGAGCTGTTTTTT
TRBV9,TRBJ2-7,.,few,CASSPFGGNPGYEQYF,TGTGCCAGCAGCCCTTTCGGGGGTAACCCGGGGTACGAGCAGTACTTC
TRBV12-3/TRBV12-4,TRBJ1-5,.,many,CASTRSGRGGQPQHF,TGTGCCAGCACCAGATCGGGTAGGGGAGGCCAGCCCCAGCATTTT
TRBV12-3/TRBV12-4,TRBJ1-1,.,few,CASSATLMNTEAFF,TGTGCCAGCAGTGCTACCCTGATGAACACTGAAGCTTTCTTT
TRBV27,TRBJ2-5,.,.,CASSSSRGNQGTQYF,TGTGCCAGCAGTAGCTCAAGGGGGAACCAAGGGACCCAGTACTTC
TRBV2,TRBJ1-2,.,many,CASSFKRDYGYTF,TGTGCCAGCAGCTTTAAACGGGACTATGGCTACACCTTC
TRBV15,TRBJ2-3,.,few,CATSRGGSAGRTDTQYF,TGTGCCACCAGCAGAGGAGGATCGGCGGGCCGCACAGATACGCAGTATTTT
TRBV19,TRBJ1-1,TRBD1,.,CASSIQPGQGAMTEAFF,TGTGCCAGTAGTATCCAACCGGGACAGGGGGCGATGACTGAAGCTTTCTTT
TRBV10-3,TRBJ1-5,TRBD1,.,CAISAGGGNQPQHF,TGTGCCATCAGTGCAGGGGGCGGCAATCAGCCCCAGCATTTT
TRBV7-9,TRBJ1-2,TRBD1,.,CASSFLTGLGGYTF,TGTGCCAGCAGCTTTTTGACAGGGCTCGGTGGCTACACCTTC